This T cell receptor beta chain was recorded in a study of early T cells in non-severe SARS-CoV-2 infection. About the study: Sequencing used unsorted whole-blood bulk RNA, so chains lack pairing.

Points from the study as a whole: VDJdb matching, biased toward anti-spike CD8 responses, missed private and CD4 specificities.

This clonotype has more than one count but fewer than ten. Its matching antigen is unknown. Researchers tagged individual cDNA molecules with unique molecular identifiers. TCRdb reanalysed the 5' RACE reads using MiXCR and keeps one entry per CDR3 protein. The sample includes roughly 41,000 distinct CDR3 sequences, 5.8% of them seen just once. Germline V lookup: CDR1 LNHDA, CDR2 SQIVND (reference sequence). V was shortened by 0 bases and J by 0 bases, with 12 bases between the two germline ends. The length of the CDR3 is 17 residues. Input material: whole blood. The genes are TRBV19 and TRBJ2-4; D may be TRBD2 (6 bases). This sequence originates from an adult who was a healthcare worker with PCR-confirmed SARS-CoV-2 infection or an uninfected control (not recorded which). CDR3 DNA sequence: TGTGCCAGTAGTATAGATCTATTCGGGGGAGCCAAAAACATTCAGTACTTC. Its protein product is CASSIDLFGGAKNIQYF.